These T cell receptor beta chains were read from a single sample in a study of tumor-infiltrating lymphocytes in primary liver carcinoma. TCRdb reanalysed the multiplex PCR reads using MiXCR and keeps one entry per CDR3 protein. The repertoire holds nearly 200,000 distinct CDR3 sequences, with less than 65% as singletons. The specimen sequenced was peripheral blood. The receptor set was obtained from a woman aged 60-75 years with primary liver carcinoma and hepatitis B virus infection. The CDR3 runs from the conserved cysteine through the conserved F or W. The order of the fields is D gene, V gene, clone size, J gene, CDR3 length, CDR3 DNA, CDR3 protein. D genes are given only for firm matches. Only some rows state a clone size, as once, few, many or a class for expanded clones.

TRBD1	TRBV10-3	many	TRBJ2-1	13	TGTGCCATCAGTACCCGACAGGGAAATGAGCAGTTCTTC	CAISTRQGNEQFF
NA	TRBV11-2	NA	TRBJ2-7	14	TGTGCCAGCATCCCTCCCCTGGGATGGGGCGAGCAGTACTTT	CASIPPLGWGEQYF
NA	TRBV10-3	once	TRBJ2-5	15	TGTGCCAACAGTGAGTCAGGGCGGCAGGGTGAGACCCAGTACTTC	CANSESGRQGETQYF
NA	TRBV11-1	NA	TRBJ2-5	11	TGTGCCAGCAGATTTGAGGAGACCCAGTACTTC	CASRFEETQYF
NA	TRBV6-5	NA	TRBJ2-1	14	TGTGCCGACAGTACGGGTGGGCTATACAATGAGCAGTTCTTC	CADSTGGLYNEQFF
NA	TRBV28	few	TRBJ1-5	14	TGTGCCAGCAGTTTAAGTCCGGTCAATCAGCCCCAGCATTTT	CASSLSPVNQPQHF
TRBD1	TRBV6-6	few	TRBJ1-6	14	TGTGCCAGCGACCCGGACAGGAGCAATTCACCCCTCCGCTTT	CASDPDRSNSPLRF
TRBD2	TRBV10-3	NA	TRBJ2-3	16	TGTGCCATCAATGAGTCGGGACTAGCGGACACAGATACGCAGTATTTT	CAINESGLADTDTQYF
TRBD2	TRBV6-5	NA	TRBJ2-2	13	TGTGCCAGCAGAGCGGGAGGGCGCGGGGAGCTGTTTTTT	CASRAGGRGELFF
TRBD2	TRBV6-2/TRBV6-3	many	TRBJ2-5	18	TGTGCCAGCAGTCCCAAACCGGGACTAGCGGGGGCCCATTTGGCCCAGTACTTC	CASSPKPGLAGAHLAQYF
NA	TRBV11-3	NA	TRBJ1-2	12	TGTGCCAACAGAATGGGACCCTATGGCTACACCTTC	CANRMGPYGYTF
TRBD1	TRBV19	few	TRBJ2-1	15	TGTGCCAGTAGTATCAGGACAGGGGGCTACAATGAGCAGTTCTTC	CASSIRTGGYNEQFF
NA	TRBV6-5	medium-sized	TRBJ2-1	14	TGTGCCAGCAGAAAGGCGGGACCCTGGAATGAGCAGTTCTTC	CASRKAGPWNEQFF
NA	TRBV7-9	many	TRBJ1-1	14	TGTGCCAGCAGCCCGGCCAGGGTAAACACTGAAGCTTTCTTT	CASSPARVNTEAFF
NA	TRBV5-4	few	TRBJ2-2	12	TGTGCCAGCTCGGGGAGCGGAGGGGAGCTGTTTTTT	CASSGSGGELFF
TRBD2	TRBV11-2	NA	TRBJ2-5	16	TGTACCAGCAGCTACTCCCGTGGTAGCGGGAGGGAGACCCAGTGCTTT	CTSSYSRGSGRETQCF
NA	TRBV7-8	NA	TRBJ2-1	14	TGTGCCAGCATCCATAGCGGAATTTACAATGAGCAGTTCTTC	CASIHSGIYNEQFF
TRBD2	TRBV28	NA	TRBJ2-1	16	TGTGCCAGCACCGCCTCTAGCGGGAGATTTCCTAATGAGCAGTTCTTC	CASTASSGRFPNEQFF
TRBD2	TRBV12-3/TRBV12-4	NA	TRBJ2-1	15	TGTGCCAGCAGTTCTACGGGAGCGGGATCTAATGAGCAGTTCTTC	CASSSTGAGSNEQFF
NA	TRBV28	NA	TRBJ2-7	12	TGTGCCGGCAGTCCCAACCTCTACGAGCAGTACTTC	CAGSPNLYEQYF
NA	TRBV11-3	few	TRBJ2-1	17	TGCGCCAGCAACTCCCCCCCTGGCGGGAAACCCCTCAATGAGCAGTTCTTC	CASNSPPGGKPLNEQFF
NA	TRBV11-2	NA	TRBJ2-1	19	TGTGCCAGCAGCAACCATCCCGTAGTCCGGGATTCGAGATACTATGAGCAGTTCTTC	CASSNHPVVRDSRYYEQFF
NA	TRBV11-2	NA	TRBJ2-1	15	TGTACCAGCAGCTTAGAGGGAGGAGGTATCGGCGAGCAGTTCTTC	CTSSLEGGGIGEQFF
NA	TRBV11-2	many	TRBJ2-7	16	TGTGCCAGCAGCTTAGGGACGGGTGCTAACCCCTACGAGCAGTACTTC	CASSLGTGANPYEQYF
NA	TRBV29-1	many	TRBJ2-2	13	TGCAGCGTTGAACCTGCGAACACCGGGGAGCTGTTTTTT	CSVEPANTGELFF
TRBD2	TRBV28	NA	TRBJ2-1	19	TGTGCCAGCAGTGGACGACTAGCGGGAGGCCGACACTCCTACAATGAGCAGTTCTTC	CASSGRLAGGRHSYNEQFF
NA	TRBV28	NA	TRBJ1-1	14	TGTGCCAGCAGTTTACTGGGTCGAACCTCTGAAGCTTTCTTT	CASSLLGRTSEAFF
TRBD2	TRBV6-5	many	TRBJ2-3	16	TGTGCCAGCAGCGGGGCCGGACTAGCGACCACAGATACGCAGTATTTT	CASSGAGLATTDTQYF
TRBD2	TRBV5-8	NA	TRBJ2-1	15	TGTGCCAGCAGCTTGACGGGACTAGCGGGCAATGAGCAGTTCTTC	CASSLTGLAGNEQFF
NA	TRBV10-3	NA	TRBJ1-2	15	TGTGCCACAAGGGACGCACGGGGGCAGGGGTATGGCTACACCTTC	CATRDARGQGYGYTF